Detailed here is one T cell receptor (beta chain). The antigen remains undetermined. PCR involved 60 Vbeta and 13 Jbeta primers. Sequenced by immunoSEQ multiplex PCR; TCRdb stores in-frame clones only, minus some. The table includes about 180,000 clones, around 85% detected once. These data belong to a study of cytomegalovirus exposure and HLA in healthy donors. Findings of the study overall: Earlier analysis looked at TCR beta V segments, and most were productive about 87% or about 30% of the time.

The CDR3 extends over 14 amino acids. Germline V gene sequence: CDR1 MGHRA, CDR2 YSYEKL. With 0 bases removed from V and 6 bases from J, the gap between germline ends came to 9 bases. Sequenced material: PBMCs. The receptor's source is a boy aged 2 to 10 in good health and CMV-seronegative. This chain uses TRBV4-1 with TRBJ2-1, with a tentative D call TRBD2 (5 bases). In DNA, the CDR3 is TGCGCCAGCAGCCAAGATATACGGGGCAATGAGCAGTTCTTC. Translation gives CASSQDIRGNEQFF.